These 30 T cell receptor beta chains came from one sample sequenced in a study of T cells in Graves' hyperthyroidism and ophthalmopathy. TCR beta CDR3 region amplification was performed from RNA transcripts. The study used the HTBI primer set for a first-round RT-PCR of the TCR CDR3. TCRdb used MiXCR to reprocess the multiplex PCR reads, holding one entry per CDR3 protein. The sample lists fewer than 900,000 distinct CDR3 sequences, approximately 18% occurring once. The sequenced material came from blood. The receptors were gathered from a woman aged 45 to 65 with Graves' hyperthyroidism that later progressed to Graves' ophthalmopathy.

The gene calls are TRBV9 and TRBJ1-5; D is undetermined. CDR1 and CDR2 (germline): SGDLS, YYNGEE. This CDR3 is built from 15 residues. V shed 0 bases and J shed 1 base, with 8 bases lying between them. CDR3 in DNA: TGTGCCAGCAGCGTAGACGGGCAAAGCAATCAGCCCCAGCATTTT. Amino acids: CASSVDGQSNQPQHF.

J is TRBJ1-1 and V is TRBV20-1; possibly TRBD1 for D (5 bases). In germline, CDR1 is DFQATT, CDR2 SNEGSKA (reference sequence). CDR3 size: 11 residues. V was shortened by 2 bases and J by 13 bases, with 14 bases between the two germline ends. The CDR3 DNA follows: TGCAGTGCTAGATCTCGGGGGGAGGATTTCTTT. Protein: CSARSRGEDFF.

The table lists this clonotype with a few counts. The chain combines TRBV19 with TRBJ1-6, with 8 bases fitting TRBD1. Trimming took 5 bases from V and 9 from J; bases not matched to a gene: 9. The CDR3 spans 15 residues. CDR1 and CDR2 from the germline V gene are LNHDA and SQIVND (reference sequence). CDR3 nucleotides: TGTGCCAGTAGTGGCGGTCGACAGGGGAGTTCACCCCTCCACTTT. It specifies CASSGGRQGSSPLHF.

This clonotype was seen ten or more times. The genes are TRBV7-9 and TRBJ1-1, with D unresolved. The germline V and J ends were trimmed by 8 bases and 1 base, with 8 bases remaining between them. The CDR3 extends over 12 amino acids. The V gene's germline CDR1 is SEHNR and CDR2 FQNEAQ (reference sequence). The CDR3 protein is CASLRGNTEAFF. DNA for the CDR3: TGTGCCAGCCTCCGGGGGAACACTGAAGCTTTCTTT. The full variable domain, with the rest looked up from reference TRBV7-9 and TRBJ1-1, is DTGVSQNPRHKITKRGQNVTFRCDPISEHNRLYWYRQTLGQGPEFLTYFQNEAQLEKSRLLSDRFSAERPKGSFSTLEIQRTEQGDSAMYLCASLRGNTEAFFGQGTRLTVV.

The table lists this clonotype with many counts. The V and J genes are TRBV5-1 and TRBJ2-5; 7 nucleotides align to TRBD1. The CDR3 extends over 14 amino acids. Germline V CDR1 and CDR2: SGHRS, YFSETQ. After removal of 4 bases from V and 4 bases from J, the junction contained 7 bases not matched to a gene. The CDR3 here is CASSTHPGGETQYF. DNA of the CDR3: TGCGCCAGCAGCACCCACCCAGGGGGAGAGACCCAGTACTTC.

This clonotype appeared a few times. The chain employs TRBV19 and TRBJ2-2, with 10 bases identical to TRBD1. Germline V gene lookup returns CDR1 LNHDA and CDR2 SQIVND (reference sequence). This CDR3 contains 15 residues. The trim removed 5 bases at V and 5 bases at J, leaving 5 bases unmatched. The CDR3 reads CASSPGTGETGELFF. In nucleotides, the CDR3 is TGTGCCAGTAGTCCCGGGACAGGGGAAACCGGGGAGCTGTTTTTT. Looking up the rest from reference TRBV19 and TRBJ2-2 gives the full variable domain: DGGITQSPKYLFRKEGQNVTLSCEQNLNHDAMYWYRQDPGQGLRLIYYSQIVNDFQKGDIAEGYSVSREKKESFPLTVTSAQKNPTAFYLCASSPGTGETGELFFGEGSRLTVL.

This clonotype was seen a handful of times. The V gene is TRBV6-1, the J gene TRBJ1-5; possibly TRBD1 for D (5 bases). CDR1 and CDR2 from the germline V gene are MNHNS and SASEGT. There are 17 residues in the CDR3. With 5 bases removed from V and 0 bases from J, the gap between germline ends came to 17 bases. The CDR3, as DNA: TGTGCCAGCAGTTATTACCTCAGGGTTACTAGCAATCAGCCCCAGCATTTT. It is translated as CASSYYLRVTSNQPQHF.

This clonotype was seen ten or more times. The rearrangement uses TRBV6-1 and TRBJ1-4, with 11 bases matching TRBD1. The CDR3 is 17 residues long. Germline assignment: CDR1 MNHNS and CDR2 SASEGT. V dropped 5 bases and J dropped 7; count of bases not matched to a gene: 12. CDR3 bases: TGTGCCAGCAGTCCGAACATCGGGACAGGGGGTGGTGAAAAACTGTTTTTT. This sequence encodes CASSPNIGTGGGEKLFF.

The gene calls are TRBV20-1 and TRBJ2-7; a possible D gene is TRBD1 (6 bases). Trimming shortened V by 2 bases and J by 5 bases, and 10 bases separated the two germline ends. Germline V gives CDR1 DFQATT, CDR2 SNEGSKA (reference sequence). The CDR3 contains 12 residues. DNA for the CDR3: TGCAGTGCTAGACAACAGGGCCACGAGCAGTACTTC. Translation gives CSARQQGHEQYF.

This clonotype has just a few counts. The chain couples TRBV5-8 to TRBJ1-5; D may be TRBD1 (5 bases). Trimming removed 2 bases from V and 0 bases from J, with 9 bases in between. Germline V gene sequence: CDR1 SGHTS, CDR2 YDEGEE. The CDR3 totals 15 residues. The CDR3 reads CASSFFDSSNQPQHF. For the CDR3, the DNA is TGTGCCAGCAGCTTTTTTGACAGTAGCAATCAGCCCCAGCATTTT.

At least ten counts were recorded for this clonotype. This chain links TRBV7-2 with TRBJ1-1; 8 bases fit TRBD1. V dropped 5 bases and J dropped 6; count of bases not matched to a gene: 8. Per the germline V gene, CDR1 is SGHTA and CDR2 is FQGNSA. The CDR3 runs to 14 residues. CDR3: CASSPQGAFAEAFF. The DNA of the CDR3 is TGTGCCAGCAGCCCTCAGGGGGCGTTCGCTGAAGCTTTCTTT. Looking up the rest from reference TRBV7-2 and TRBJ1-1 gives the full variable domain: GAGVSQSPSNKVTEKGKDVELRCDPISGHTALYWYRQSLGQGLEFLIYFQGNSAPDKSGLPSDRFSAERTGGSVSTLTIQRTQQEDSAVYLCASSPQGAFAEAFFGQGTRLTVV.

This clonotype was seen a few times. The chain couples TRBV4-1 to TRBJ1-2, with 8 bases lining up with TRBD1. Germline values: CDR1 MGHRA, CDR2 YSYEKL. The CDR3 consists of 15 residues. V dropped 1 base and J dropped 4; count of bases not matched to a gene: 5. The CDR3, as DNA: TGCGCCAGCAGCCAAGCACAGGGGGAGAGCTATGGCTACACCTTC. It codes for CASSQAQGESYGYTF.

This clonotype turned up a few times. This chain uses TRBV27 with TRBJ1-2; no clear D. The germline V gene encodes CDR1 MNHEY and CDR2 SMNVEV (reference sequence). V gave up 3 bases and J gave up 2 bases, with 7 bases separating them. The CDR3 is made up of 13 amino acids. The CDR3 nucleotides are TGTGCCAGCAGTTTTTACAACAACTATGGCTACACCTTC. Amino acid sequence: CASSFYNNYGYTF.

This clonotype was found many times. The chain is built from TRBV5-1 and TRBJ2-7; 8 bases map to TRBD1. CDR3 length equals 13 residues. In germline, CDR1 is SGHRS, CDR2 YFSETQ. The J segment lost 3 bases and the V segment lost 4 bases, leaving 3 bases of the junction unmatched. The CDR3 DNA reads TGCGCCAGCAGCCTGGGACAGGACTACGAGCAGTACTTC. It is translated as CASSLGQDYEQYF. The full variable domain, with the rest looked up from reference TRBV5-1 and TRBJ2-7, is KAGVTQTPRYLIKTRGQQVTLSCSPISGHRSVSWYQQTPGQGLQFLFEYFSETQRNKGNFPGRFSGRQFSNSRSEMNVSTLELGDSALYLCASSLGQDYEQYFGPGTRLTVT.

The V call is TRBV11-2, the J call TRBJ2-2; 11 bases agree with TRBD2. V shed 10 bases and J 6 bases; nucleotides not matched to a gene: 10. The CDR3 runs to 15 residues. Per the germline V gene, CDR1 is SGHAT and CDR2 is FQNNGV. This CDR3 is CATGPLAGGSGELFF. The CDR3 nucleotides are TGTGCCACCGGCCCGCTAGCGGGGGGTTCCGGGGAGCTGTTTTTT. The variable domain in full, completed from reference TRBV11-2 and TRBJ2-2, reads EAGVAQSPRYKIIEKRQSVAFWCNPISGHATLYWYQQILGQGPKLLIQFQNNGVVDDSQLPKDRFSAERLKGVDSTLKIQPAKLEDSAVYLCATGPLAGGSGELFFGEGSRLTVL.

The genes are TRBV5-1 and TRBJ2-3; D is uncertain. Deletions cut 4 bases from V and 6 bases from J, with 9 bases between. The CDR3 is 12 amino acids. Germline assignment: CDR1 SGHRS and CDR2 YFSETQ. The CDR3 region is CASSVLSDTQYF. The CDR3 DNA reads as TGCGCCAGCAGCGTCCTCTCGGATACGCAGTATTTT.

This clonotype has at least ten counts. The rearrangement uses TRBV27 and TRBJ2-5; 10 positions agree with TRBD1. The ends lost 6 bases at V and 4 bases at J; junction bases unmatched: 5. CDR1 is MNHEY and CDR2 is SMNVEV in the germline V gene (reference sequence). This CDR3 has 14 amino acids. The CDR3 reads CASRPTGGLETQYF. CDR3 nucleotides: TGTGCCAGCAGACCGACAGGGGGCCTAGAGACCCAGTACTTC.

This clonotype was seen repeatedly, ten times or more. The gene calls are TRBV11-2 and TRBJ2-7; 8 positions agree with TRBD1. This CDR3 spans 17 amino acids. Germline trimming cut 2 bases from V and 0 bases from J; bases unmatched to any gene: 9. Germline lookup yields CDR1 SGHAT and CDR2 FQNNGV. CDR3 amino acids: CASSLISGQGASYEQYF. The CDR3 region has the DNA TGTGCCAGCAGCTTAATATCCGGCCAGGGGGCCTCCTACGAGCAGTACTTC.

This clonotype was observed once. CDR3 sequence: CSFWTGSGTDTQYF. The CDR3 DNA sequence: TGCAGCTTTTGGACAGGGTCCGGCACAGATACGCAGTATTTT. V usage is TRBV29-1 and J usage is TRBJ2-3, with 8 bases identical to TRBD1. Germline-derived CDR1 and CDR2 are SQVTM and ANQGSEA. This CDR3 comprises 14 residues. The V gene end was trimmed by 8 bases and the J gene end by 1 base; junction bases not matched to a gene: 8.

This clonotype appeared a few times. The V gene is TRBV19, the J gene TRBJ1-1; no clear D. The CDR3 runs to 14 residues. Germline loops: CDR1 LNHDA, CDR2 SQIVND (reference sequence). With 3 bases removed from V and 3 bases from J, the gap between germline ends came to 11 bases. The CDR3 sequence is CASSMERRDTEAFF. In nucleotides, the CDR3 is TGTGCCAGTAGTATGGAACGCCGGGACACTGAAGCTTTCTTT.

This clonotype was seen many times. J is TRBJ1-4 and V is TRBV12-3 or TRBV12-4; 8 positions agree with TRBD1. Germline trimming cut 4 bases from V and 8 bases from J; bases unmatched to any gene: 12. This CDR3 is built from 16 residues. CDR3 DNA: TGTGCCAGCAGTTCACCTAGACAGGGGAGTAAGGAAAAACTGTTTTTT. Protein product: CASSSPRQGSKEKLFF.

This clonotype was counted ten times or more. The rearrangement links TRBV5-5 to TRBJ2-7; D gene ambiguous. This CDR3 region has 15 residues. Germline V CDR1 and CDR2: SGHKS, YYEKEE (reference sequence). Between the trimmed V and J ends, which lost 4 bases and 0 bases, there was a span of 14 bases. In nucleotides, the CDR3 is TGTGCCAGCAGCCCCCAGGAAGGTTACTCCTACGAGCAGTACTTC. Amino acid sequence: CASSPQEGYSYEQYF. The complete variable domain, with remaining parts taken from reference TRBV5-5 and TRBJ2-7, reads DAGVTQSPTHLIKTRGQQVTLRCSPISGHKSVSWYQQVLGQGPQFIFQYYEKEERGRGNFPDRFSARQFPNYSSELNVNALLLGDSALYLCASSPQEGYSYEQYFGPGTRLTVT.

This clonotype was observed a handful of times. V usage is TRBV5-8 and J usage is TRBJ1-4; maybe TRBD1 (5 bases). The germline V and J ends were trimmed by 0 bases and 5 bases, with 11 bases remaining between them. Germline CDR1 is SGHTS and CDR2 is YDEGEE. CDR3 length equals 15 residues. The chain's CDR3 is CASSLASRENEKLFF. The DNA of the CDR3 is TGTGCCAGCAGCTTGGCATCCAGGGAGAATGAAAAACTGTTTTTT.

In its sample, this clonotype was seen many times. The CDR3 nucleotides are TGTGCCAGCAGTACGAGCGGGACAGGGGATTCACCCCTCCACTTT. Protein sequence: CASSTSGTGDSPLHF. This chain joins TRBV12-3 or TRBV12-4 and TRBJ1-6, with 10 bases identical to TRBD1. The ends lost 5 bases at V and 8 bases at J; junction bases unmatched: 6. The CDR3 is 15 residues long.

This chain connects TRBV19 to TRBJ2-2; D gene ambiguous. From germline, CDR1 is LNHDA and CDR2 SQIVND (reference sequence). This CDR3 is 16 amino acids long. V was pared by 4 bases and J by 3 bases, with 15 bases between. CDR3 DNA: TGTGCCAGTAGTACCCCGCCGCACCTTTACACCGGGGAGCTGTTTTTT. Translating it yields CASSTPPHLYTGELFF. The full variable domain, with the rest looked up from reference TRBV19 and TRBJ2-2, is DGGITQSPKYLFRKEGQNVTLSCEQNLNHDAMYWYRQDPGQGLRLIYYSQIVNDFQKGDIAEGYSVSREKKESFPLTVTSAQKNPTAFYLCASSTPPHLYTGELFFGEGSRLTVL.

This clonotype was found many times. The V and J genes are TRBV2 and TRBJ2-1; 8 bases are a match to TRBD2. This CDR3 region has 15 residues. CDR1 is SNHLY, CDR2 FYNNEI, per germline. Unmatched junction bases numbered 8, after V lost 7 bases and J lost 3 bases. The CDR3 DNA follows: TGTGCCAGCATACAATCGGGGGGGGGCTACAATGAGCAGTTCTTC. This gives the protein CASIQSGGGYNEQFF.

J is TRBJ1-6 and V is TRBV12-3 or TRBV12-4; D unresolved. V lost 5 bases to trimming and J lost 9 bases, with 14 bases between them. The CDR3 has 14 residues. The CDR3 DNA is TGTGCCAGCAGTACACTTAATAAGGGTTCACCCCTCCACTTT. Protein product: CASSTLNKGSPLHF.

This clonotype has only a few counts. The CDR3 nucleotides read TGTGCCAGCAGTTTGACTAGCGGATACACAGATACGCAGTATTTT. It specifies CASSLTSGYTDTQYF. The V and J genes are TRBV27 and TRBJ2-3; 9 bases fit TRBD2. Germline V gene sequence: CDR1 MNHEY, CDR2 SMNVEV (reference sequence). This CDR3 contains 15 residues. The ends lost 3 bases at V and 2 bases at J; junction bases unmatched: 3.

This clonotype has at least ten counts. The rearrangement links TRBV7-2 to TRBJ2-5; D could derive from TRBD1 or TRBD2 (5 bases each). V was pared by 0 bases and J by 1 base, with 9 bases between. Germline-derived CDR1 and CDR2 are SGHTA and FQGNSA. The CDR3 runs to 15 residues. The CDR3 here is CASSLAVGVQETQYF. The CDR3 bases are TGTGCCAGCAGCTTAGCGGTGGGGGTCCAAGAGACCCAGTACTTC.

This clonotype was seen only a few times. The V and J genes are TRBV6-1 and TRBJ1-2, with D possibly matching TRBD1 (6 bases). V shed 6 bases and J shed 0 bases, with 20 bases lying between them. The CDR3 is 17 amino acids. Germline CDR1 and CDR2: MNHNS and SASEGT. CDR3 amino acids: CASSRGQPKVANYGYTF. The CDR3 DNA reads as TGTGCCAGCAGCCGCGGACAGCCTAAGGTGGCTAACTATGGCTACACCTTC.